These 13 T cell receptor beta chains were all obtained from the same sample, sequenced in a study of preoperative IRX-2 immunotherapy in early breast cancer. Only in-frame clones appear in the TCRdb table, and some are missing; sequencing was by immunoSEQ multiplex PCR. The sample lists 30,000 or so clones, less than 90% occurring once. Treatment described: preoperative locoregional IRX-2 cytokine immunotherapy. The sample here was lymph node tissue, taken from a patient treated with IRX-2 immunotherapy. These receptors were obtained from a human donor with breast cancer.

In nucleotides, the CDR3 is TGTGCCAGCAGTTACTCGACAGGGGCCAACGAGCAGTACTTC. Translated: CASSYSTGANEQYF. The chain couples TRBV6-8 to TRBJ2-7; 8 bases align to TRBD1. The ends lost 0 bases at V and 5 bases at J; junction bases unmatched: 3. CDR1 is MNHGY, CDR2 SAAAGT, per germline. The CDR3 is 14 residues long.

The chain uses TRBV7-5 and TRBJ2-1; the table calls TRBD2, which could not be checked here. TRBV7-5 is a pseudogene. The CDR3 is 14 amino acids. The CDR3 DNA follows: TGTGCCAGCAGCCACCCTAGCGGGACCAATGAGCAGTTCTTC. Translating it yields CASSHPSGTNEQFF.

The V gene is TRBV30, the J gene TRBJ1-4; D might be TRBD1 (5 bases). Trimming shortened V by 4 bases and J by 0 bases, and 9 bases separated the two germline ends. The CDR3 contains 14 residues. The V gene's germline CDR1 is GTSNPN and CDR2 SVGIG (reference sequence). CDR3 DNA sequence: TGTGCCTGGACAGGGAGAGCAACTAATGAAAAACTGTTTTTT. Translating it yields CAWTGRATNEKLFF.

The rearrangement links TRBV18 to TRBJ1-2, with D perhaps TRBD1 (6 bases). The CDR3 length is 13 residues. The germline CDR1 and CDR2 sequences are KGHSH and LQKENI. The V gene lost 2 bases and the J gene lost 6 bases, with 10 bases spanning the gap. CDR3 coding DNA: TGTGCCAGCTCACCATGGACAGAAAATGGCTACACCTTC. This gives the protein CASSPWTENGYTF.

This chain links TRBV28 with TRBJ2-3; D gene unclear. Germline values: CDR1 MDHEN, CDR2 SYDVKM. V shed 4 bases and J shed 1 base, with 12 bases lying between them. This CDR3 is built from 15 residues. The CDR3 region is CASSSGTIRTDTQYF. The DNA for the CDR3 is TGTGCCAGCAGTTCTGGCACCATCCGCACAGATACGCAGTATTTT.

The rearrangement joins TRBV19 to TRBJ1-5; D is possibly TRBD1 (5 bases). V dropped 5 bases and J dropped 0 bases, with 11 bases sitting between them. This CDR3 region has 15 residues. Germline V gene lookup returns CDR1 LNHDA and CDR2 SQIVND (reference sequence). This CDR3 is CASSEGHYSNQPQHF. CDR3 nucleotide sequence: TGTGCCAGTAGTGAAGGACATTATAGCAATCAGCCCCAGCATTTT. Full variable domain (remainder filled in from reference TRBV19 and TRBJ1-5): DGGITQSPKYLFRKEGQNVTLSCEQNLNHDAMYWYRQDPGQGLRLIYYSQIVNDFQKGDIAEGYSVSREKKESFPLTVTSAQKNPTAFYLCASSEGHYSNQPQHFGDGTRLSIL.

This clone was found once. The gene calls are TRBV7-6 and TRBJ1-3; D is unclear. The V and J ends lost 5 bases and 4 bases respectively, with 15 bases between them. CDR3 length: 15 residues. Germline V gene data show CDR1 as SGHVS and CDR2 as FNYEAQ. The CDR3: CASSPRVRWGNTIYF. The CDR3 coding sequence is TGTGCCAGCAGCCCTCGCGTGAGGTGGGGAAACACCATATATTTT.

This clone has only a few counts. The V call is TRBV28, the J call TRBJ1-6; weak D call: TRBD1 (6 bases). V dropped 3 bases and J dropped 11 bases, with 17 bases sitting between them. CDR3 length: 15 residues. Germline V gene sequence: CDR1 MDHEN, CDR2 SYDVKM. This chain's CDR3 is CASSLPGTIVTPLHF. The DNA of the CDR3 is TGTGCCAGCAGTTTGCCGGGGACAATAGTTACACCCCTCCACTTT.

The chain carries TRBV16 and TRBJ2-1, with D possibly called TRBD1 or TRBD2 (5 bases each). Germline CDR1 KGHSY, CDR2 FQNENV. The CDR3 sequence is 15 residues long. The V and J ends lost 6 bases and 3 bases respectively, with 15 bases between them. The CDR3 spells CASSFLGESYNEQFF. The CDR3 DNA follows: TGTGCCAGCAGTTTTCTGGGGGAGAGCTACAATGAGCAGTTCTTC. Together with reference TRBV16 and TRBJ2-1, the CDR3 gives the full variable domain: GEEVAQTPKHLVRGEGQKAKLYCAPIKGHSYVFWYQQVLKNEFKFLISFQNENVFDETGMPKERFSAKCLPNSPCSLEIQATKLEDSAVYFCASSFLGESYNEQFFGPGTRLTVL.

This chain uses TRBV30 with TRBJ1-1; D might be TRBD1 (5 bases). The CDR3 contains 15 residues. Between the trimmed V and J ends, which lost 4 bases and 0 bases, there was a span of 15 bases. Germline loops: CDR1 GTSNPN, CDR2 SVGIG (reference sequence). The CDR3 spells CAWTDSWGMNTEAFF. DNA for the CDR3: TGTGCCTGGACTGATTCATGGGGGATGAACACTGAAGCTTTCTTT.

This clone was counted between two and nine times. The V and J genes are TRBV10-2 and TRBJ2-7; the D gene is possibly TRBD2 (5 bases). Germline lookup yields CDR1 WSHSY and CDR2 SAAADI. The CDR3 runs to 14 residues. Trimming pared 11 bases from V and 10 bases from J, leaving 27 bases between. The CDR3 loop reads CASTFGDPHPTQYF. The CDR3 nucleotides are TGCGCCTCGACGTTCGGGGATCCACATCCCACTCAGTACTTC.

The rearrangement links TRBV18 to TRBJ1-5; 8 bases align to TRBD1. Per germline, CDR1 KGHSH and CDR2 LQKENI. The CDR3 loop spans 15 amino acids. With 3 bases clipped from V and 2 bases from J, the junction kept 3 bases outside the gene matches. This CDR3 is CASSPTGDGNQPQHF. The CDR3 DNA sequence: TGTGCCAGCTCACCGACAGGGGACGGCAATCAGCCCCAGCATTTT.

The chain recombines TRBV28 with TRBJ2-7; maybe TRBD1 (6 bases). Germline V gene data show CDR1 as MDHEN and CDR2 as SYDVKM. With 3 bases removed from V and 3 bases from J, the gap between germline ends came to 12 bases. The CDR3 extends over 14 amino acids. The CDR3: CASSFYDRNYEQYF. The CDR3 DNA reads TGTGCCAGCAGTTTCTACGACAGGAACTACGAGCAGTACTTC.